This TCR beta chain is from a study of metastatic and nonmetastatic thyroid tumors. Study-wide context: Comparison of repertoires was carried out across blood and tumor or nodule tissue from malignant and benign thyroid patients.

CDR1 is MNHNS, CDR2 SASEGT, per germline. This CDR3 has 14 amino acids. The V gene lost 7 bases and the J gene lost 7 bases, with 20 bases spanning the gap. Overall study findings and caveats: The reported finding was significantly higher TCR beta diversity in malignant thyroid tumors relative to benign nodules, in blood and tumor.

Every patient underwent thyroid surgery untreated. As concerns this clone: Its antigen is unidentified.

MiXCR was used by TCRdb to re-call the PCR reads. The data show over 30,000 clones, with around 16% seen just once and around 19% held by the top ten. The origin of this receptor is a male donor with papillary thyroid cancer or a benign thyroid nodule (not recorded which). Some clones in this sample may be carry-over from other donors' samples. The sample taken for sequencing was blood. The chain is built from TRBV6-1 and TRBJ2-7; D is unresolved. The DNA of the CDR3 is TGTGCCAGCACTCACGGTACTACCCGTGGAGAGCAGTACTTC. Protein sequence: CASTHGTTRGEQYF.